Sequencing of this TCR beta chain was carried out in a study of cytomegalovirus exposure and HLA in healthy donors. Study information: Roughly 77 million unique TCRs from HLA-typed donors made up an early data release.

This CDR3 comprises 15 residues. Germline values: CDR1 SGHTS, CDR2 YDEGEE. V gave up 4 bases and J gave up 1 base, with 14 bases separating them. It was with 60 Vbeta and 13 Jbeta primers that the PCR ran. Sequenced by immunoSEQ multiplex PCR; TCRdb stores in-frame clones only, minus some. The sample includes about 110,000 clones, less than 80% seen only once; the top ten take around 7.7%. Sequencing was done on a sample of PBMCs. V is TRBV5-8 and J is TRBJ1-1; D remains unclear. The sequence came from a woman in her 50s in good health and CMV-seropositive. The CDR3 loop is CASSPFKTRNTEAFF. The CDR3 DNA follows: TGTGCCAGCAGCCCTTTCAAAACCAGGAACACTGAAGCTTTCTTT.